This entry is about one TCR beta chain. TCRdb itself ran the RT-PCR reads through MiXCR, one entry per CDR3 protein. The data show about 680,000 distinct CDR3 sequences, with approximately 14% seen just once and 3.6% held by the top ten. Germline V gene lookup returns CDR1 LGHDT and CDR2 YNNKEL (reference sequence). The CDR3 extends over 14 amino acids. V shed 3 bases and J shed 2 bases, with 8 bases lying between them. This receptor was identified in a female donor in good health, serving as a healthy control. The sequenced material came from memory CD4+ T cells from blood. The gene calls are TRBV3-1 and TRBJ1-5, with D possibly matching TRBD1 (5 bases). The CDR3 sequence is CASSHSGGNQPQHF. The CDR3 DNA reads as TGTGCCAGCAGCCACTCGGGGGGCAATCAGCCCCAGCATTTT.